The 10 T cell receptor beta chains below come from one sample, sequenced in a study of vaccination effects on CD4 cells after COVID-19. What these receptors recognize is not known. Expansion with viral peptide pools was applied to antigen-specific CD4+ T cells by the ViraFEST assay prior to sequencing. Cultured cells yielded isolated CD4+ T cells after 10 days. SARS-CoV-2 infected the person between March and December 2020, as confirmed by PCR. Measured with immunoSEQ multiplex PCR; TCRdb has only the in-frame clones, and not every one. The table has more than 35,000 clones, more than 60% seen once; the top ten hold around a third. The sequenced sample was CD4+ T cells from PBMCs cultured with a peptide pool, obtained before COVID-19 vaccination. Receptor source: a human donor who had a prior SARS-CoV-2 infection.

The V and J genes are TRBV5-1 and TRBJ2-5; D gene ambiguous. The ends were cut back, 3 bases at V and 7 bases at J, with 19 bases in the middle. The CDR3 extends over 15 amino acids. Germline values: CDR1 SGHRS, CDR2 YFSETQ. CDR3 region: CASSYTLSGPWTQYF. The CDR3 DNA is TGCGCCAGCAGCTATACGCTTTCGGGTCCCTGGACCCAGTACTTC.

In this sample, this clone turned up a few times. V and J are TRBV3-1 (or the pseudogene TRBV3-2) and TRBJ2-3, with D maybe TRBD1 (6 bases). CDR3 size: 14 residues. Between the trimmed V and J ends, which lost 4 bases and 0 bases, there was a span of 8 bases. Germline CDR1 LGHDT, CDR2 YNNKEL (reference sequence). CDR3 sequence (DNA): TGTGCCAGCAGCCGGGGGCAGAGCACAGATACGCAGTATTTT. It specifies CASSRGQSTDTQYF.

The table lists this clone with a count of one. This chain connects TRBV3-1 (or the pseudogene TRBV3-2) to TRBJ2-2; D ambiguous. The germline V gene encodes CDR1 LGHDT and CDR2 YNNKEL (reference sequence). The V and J ends lost 0 bases and 8 bases respectively, with 7 bases between them. The CDR3 is 13 amino acids. The CDR3 DNA follows: TGTGCCAGCAGCCAAGACCGGACGGGGGAGCTGTTTTTT. Translation: CASSQDRTGELFF.

The chain recombines TRBV6-5 with TRBJ2-5; TRBD1 matches 8 bases. The V segment lost 2 bases and the J segment 1 base; nucleotides outside the gene matches: 0. CDR3 length equals 14 residues. Germline CDR1 MNHEY, CDR2 SVGAGI. CDR3 sequence (DNA): TGTGCCAGCAGTTACGGACAGGGCCAAGAGACCCAGTACTTC. It yields the protein CASSYGQGQETQYF.

This clone was recorded only once. The chain has TRBV3-1 (or the pseudogene TRBV3-2) and TRBJ2-1; D unresolved. Per germline, CDR1 LGHDT and CDR2 YNNKEL (reference sequence). This CDR3 has 14 residues. Trimming took off 0 bases at V and 12 bases at J, with 15 bases between the two ends. The CDR3 protein is CASSQDSAFPTQFF. CDR3 in DNA: TGTGCCAGCAGCCAAGATTCGGCTTTCCCGACGCAGTTCTTC.

This clone was seen more than once but under ten times. The rearrangement uses TRBV3-1 (or the pseudogene TRBV3-2) and TRBJ2-7; D might be TRBD1 (5 bases). Between the trimmed V and J ends, which lost 3 bases and 4 bases, there was a span of 13 bases. Germline V gives CDR1 LGHDT, CDR2 YNNKEL (reference sequence). This CDR3 region has 14 residues. The CDR3 sequence: CASSHWGGQYEQYF. CDR3 nucleotides: TGTGCCAGCAGCCATTGGGGCGGACAATACGAGCAGTACTTC.

This sequence joins TRBV11-1 and TRBJ2-1; D not certain. CDR3 size: 13 residues. Germline V CDR1 and CDR2: SGHAT, FQDESV (reference sequence). V was cut by 3 bases and J by 4 bases, with 7 bases left in between. The CDR3 DNA sequence: TGTGCCAGCAGCTTTAGTACTTACAATGAGCAGTTCTTC. The encoded protein is CASSFSTYNEQFF.

This clone was recorded only once. The chain has TRBV5-1 and TRBJ2-1, with a tentative D call TRBD2 (6 bases). Germline CDR1 reads SGHRS; CDR2 reads YFSETQ. CDR3 length equals 15 residues. Trimming removed 2 bases from V and 0 bases from J, with 9 bases in between. CDR3 loop: CASSFAGSSYNEQFF. The CDR3 nucleotides read TGCGCCAGCAGCTTTGCGGGGTCCTCCTACAATGAGCAGTTCTTC.

This clone was recorded a few times. This chain links TRBV13 with TRBJ2-3; 10 bases align to TRBD2. Germline V gene sequence: CDR1 PRHDT, CDR2 FYEKMQ (reference sequence). The CDR3 runs 15 residues. Losses at the gene ends were 4 bases for V and 4 bases for J; bases not matched to a gene: 5. In nucleotides, the CDR3 is TGTGCCAGCAGCTCTCTAGCGGGAGCGGCAGATACGCAGTATTTT. Translation gives CASSSLAGAADTQYF.

The gene calls are TRBV19 and TRBJ1-3; no clear D. The CDR3 consists of 15 residues. Germline V CDR1 and CDR2: LNHDA, SQIVND (reference sequence). V was clipped by 5 bases and J by 2 bases, with 13 bases between them. The CDR3 region is CASSRTHGPGNTIYF. The CDR3 DNA follows: TGTGCCAGTAGTCGAACTCACGGCCCTGGAAACACCATATATTTT.